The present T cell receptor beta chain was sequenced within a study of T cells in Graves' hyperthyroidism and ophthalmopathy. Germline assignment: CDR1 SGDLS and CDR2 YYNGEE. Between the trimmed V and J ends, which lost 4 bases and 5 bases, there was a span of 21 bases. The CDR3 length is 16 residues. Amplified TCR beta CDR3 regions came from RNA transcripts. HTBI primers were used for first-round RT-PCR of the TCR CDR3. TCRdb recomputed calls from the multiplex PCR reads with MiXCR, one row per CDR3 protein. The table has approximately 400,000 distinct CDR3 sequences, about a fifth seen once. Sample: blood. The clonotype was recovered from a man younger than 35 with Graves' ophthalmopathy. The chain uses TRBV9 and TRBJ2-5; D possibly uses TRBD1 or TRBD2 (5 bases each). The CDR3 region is CASSPLQGGSGETQYF. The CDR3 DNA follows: TGTGCCAGCAGCCCCCTCCAGGGCGGGTCTGGTGAGACCCAGTACTTC.